A single sample gave rise to the 30 T cell receptor beta chains below, sequenced in a study of blood T cell repertoires in COVID-19. Clones were sequenced by immunoSEQ multiplex PCR, and TCRdb holds only the in-frame ones, with some missing. The sample lists approximately 120,000 clones; approximately 84% were seen once. Sequencing was carried out using peripheral blood. Receptors originate from a human donor in a cohort sampled during active COVID-19.

The chain carries TRBV9 and TRBJ2-3; 11 nucleotides match TRBD2. The CDR3 covers 16 residues. Germline trimming cut 3 bases from V and 4 bases from J; bases unmatched to any gene: 7. Germline V gene data show CDR1 as SGDLS and CDR2 as YYNGEE. The CDR3 loop reads CASSEIAGGRSDTQYF. The DNA for the CDR3 is TGTGCCAGCAGCGAAATAGCGGGGGGGCGGTCAGATACGCAGTATTTT.

J is TRBJ2-3 and V is TRBV9; 9 bases line up with TRBD2. Trimming at V came to 4 bases and at J to 3 bases, leaving 3 bases not matched to a gene. Germline loops: CDR1 SGDLS, CDR2 YYNGEE. The CDR3 runs 14 residues. The CDR3 protein is CASSSLAGTDTQYF. The CDR3 DNA follows: TGTGCCAGCAGCTCCCTAGCGGGGACAGATACGCAGTATTTT. Combining the CDR3 with reference TRBV9 and TRBJ2-3 gives the whole variable domain DSGVTQTPKHLITATGQRVTLRCSPRSGDLSVYWYQQSLDQGLQFLIQYYNGEERAKGNILERFSAQQFPDLHSELNLSSLELGDSALYFCASSSLAGTDTQYFGPGTRLTVL.

This clone was observed a single time. This chain uses TRBV5-1 with TRBJ2-7; TRBD2 matches 13 bases. CDR3 length: 19 residues. Looked up from germline, CDR1 is SGHRS and CDR2 is YFSETQ. The V and J ends lost 3 bases and 7 bases, in that order; junction bases with no gene match: 19. The CDR3 DNA follows: TGCGCCAGCAGCTCGGGCCTAACTCCCGGGACTAGCGGGGTTCAGGAGCAGTACTTC. It encodes CASSSGLTPGTSGVQEQYF.

This clone was seen more than once but under ten times. The chain links TRBV6-5 to TRBJ1-6; 7 bases match TRBD1. This CDR3 region has 15 residues. Germline V gene lookup returns CDR1 MNHEY and CDR2 SVGAGI. J gave up 7 bases and V 11 bases, and 14 bases lay outside the gene matches. CDR3 sequence: CACHSSGQLNSPLHF. The CDR3 nucleotides read TGTGCCTGTCACAGTTCGGGACAGCTAAATTCACCCCTCCACTTT.

This chain uses TRBV21-1 with TRBJ1-5; the table's D call, TRBD1, was not checked against the DNA. TRBV21-1 has pseudogene status. The CDR3 has 17 residues. The chain's CDR3 is CASRYQGARISNQPQHF. CDR3 DNA sequence: TGTGCCAGCAGGTATCAGGGGGCTAGAATTTCCAATCAGCCCCAGCATTTT.

V is TRBV7-9 and J is TRBJ1-5; 7 bases fit TRBD1. The CDR3 sequence is 15 residues long. Trimming cost V 5 bases and J 0 bases; bases outside gene matches: 4. Per the germline V gene, CDR1 is SEHNR and CDR2 is FQNEAQ (reference sequence). CDR3 amino acids: CASSPGTDSNQPQHF. In DNA, the CDR3 is TGTGCCAGCAGCCCGGGGACAGATAGCAATCAGCCCCAGCATTTT.

The CDR3 DNA reads as TGTGCCAGCAGCCCATCGGGGGGGCTTAACTTAGGGGCTGAAGCTTTCTTT. Its protein product is CASSPSGGLNLGAEAFF. V gene TRBV7-3 combines with J gene TRBJ1-1, with D maybe TRBD1 (6 bases). Trimming cost V 5 bases and J 6 bases, with 25 bases left between them. CDR1 SGHTA and CDR2 FQGTGA come from the germline V gene. The CDR3 spans 17 residues.

J is TRBJ1-2 and V is TRBV6-1; D unresolved. In germline, CDR1 is MNHNS, CDR2 SASEGT. V was cut by 3 bases and J by 0 bases, with 20 bases left in between. The CDR3 is made up of 18 amino acids. The CDR3 DNA reads as TGTGCCAGCAGTGATTGGTCCCCTCCTCGGTTGACTAACTATGGCTACACCTTC. Amino acid sequence: CASSDWSPPRLTNYGYTF.

J is TRBJ1-2 and V is TRBV7-9; D is unresolved. The V and J ends lost 5 bases and 10 bases respectively, with 17 bases between them. Germline CDR1 and CDR2: SEHNR and FQNEAQ (reference sequence). The length of the CDR3 is 13 residues. The CDR3 nucleotides read TGTGCCAGCAGCACCGCCGGGAGGCCCGTCTACACCTTC. This codes for CASSTAGRPVYTF.

V usage is TRBV7-2 and J usage is TRBJ2-3; possible D gene TRBD2, 6 bases. Trimming cost V 1 base and J 2 bases, with 7 bases left between them. The CDR3 has 14 amino acids. Germline lookup yields CDR1 SGHTA and CDR2 FQGNSA. CDR3 nucleotide sequence: TGTGCCAGCAGCTTAGGACTAGTCACAGATACGCAGTATTTT. This sequence encodes CASSLGLVTDTQYF.

The V gene is TRBV4-1, the J gene TRBJ1-1; D not resolved. V was clipped by 5 bases and J by 1 base, with 14 bases between them. Per the germline V gene, CDR1 is MGHRA and CDR2 is YSYEKL. The CDR3 has 15 residues. CDR3 coding DNA: TGCGCCAGCAGCGCTCTAGCCGTAGGGAACACTGAAGCTTTCTTT. Translated, it gives CASSALAVGNTEAFF.

The CDR3 DNA sequence: TGTGCCTGGAGTGTAGGTGGTGGCAGGACGCAGTATTTT. It is translated as CAWSVGGGRTQYF. This chain joins TRBV30 and TRBJ2-3; D remains ambiguous. V lost 0 bases, J lost 9 bases, and 13 bases lay in between. The CDR3 loop spans 13 amino acids. Germline V lookup: CDR1 GTSNPN, CDR2 SVGIG (reference sequence).

The V call is TRBV5-1, the J call TRBJ2-2; TRBD2 matches 8 bases. V shed 6 bases and J 7 bases; nucleotides not matched to a gene: 8. The CDR3 runs 14 residues. Germline V gene data show CDR1 as SGHRS and CDR2 as YFSETQ. CDR3 amino acids: CASTIAGTDGELFF. As DNA, the CDR3 is TGCGCCAGCACAATAGCGGGGACGGACGGGGAGCTGTTTTTT. Drawing the rest from reference TRBV5-1 and TRBJ2-2, the complete variable domain is KAGVTQTPRYLIKTRGQQVTLSCSPISGHRSVSWYQQTPGQGLQFLFEYFSETQRNKGNFPGRFSGRQFSNSRSEMNVSTLELGDSALYLCASTIAGTDGELFFGEGSRLTVL.

This clone was seen once. The chain uses TRBV6-5 and TRBJ1-1; D is possibly TRBD1 (6 bases). The CDR3 consists of 14 residues. Germline V gene sequence: CDR1 MNHEY, CDR2 SVGAGI. The V end lost 5 bases, the J end lost 1 base, and 11 bases lay between the germline ends. This CDR3 reads CASSRPTGNTEAFF. The CDR3 DNA sequence: TGTGCCAGCAGTCGACCGACAGGGAACACTGAAGCTTTCTTT.

In DNA, the CDR3 is TGTGCCAGTAGTCCGACAGGGTCTAGCAATCAGCCCCAGCATTTT. Its protein product is CASSPTGSSNQPQHF. V is TRBV19 and J is TRBJ1-5, with TRBD1 matching over 7 bases. Germline V lookup: CDR1 LNHDA, CDR2 SQIVND (reference sequence). The CDR3 is made up of 15 amino acids. The J segment lost 0 bases and the V segment lost 5 bases, leaving 4 bases of the junction unmatched.

V usage is TRBV6-5 and J usage is TRBJ1-6; D remains unclear. The germline gives CDR1 MNHEY, CDR2 SVGAGI. The CDR3 sequence is 13 residues long. V lost 8 bases and J lost 4, with 9 bases in between. CDR3: CASSRSYNSPLHF. The CDR3, as DNA: TGTGCCAGCTCCCGCAGTTATAATTCACCCCTCCACTTT.

The chain employs TRBV5-4 and TRBJ1-6; 7 bases line up with TRBD1. CDR3 length: 15 amino acids. V lost 6 bases, J lost 6 bases, and 9 bases stayed unmatched. The germline gives CDR1 SGHNT, CDR2 YYREEE (reference sequence). CDR3 residues: CASTPGGTSNSPLHF. Here the CDR3 DNA reads TGTGCCAGCACCCCAGGGGGGACAAGTAATTCACCCCTCCACTTT. Together with reference TRBV5-4 and TRBJ1-6, the CDR3 gives the full variable domain: ETGVTQSPTHLIKTRGQQVTLRCSSQSGHNTVSWYQQALGQGPQFIFQYYREEENGRGNFPPRFSGLQFPNYSSELNVNALELDDSALYLCASTPGGTSNSPLHFGNGTRLTVT.

There are a few counts of this clone. This chain joins TRBV11-2 and TRBJ2-7, with D tentatively TRBD2 (6 bases). V lost 3 bases and J lost 2, with 11 bases in between. The CDR3 has 14 residues. CDR1 SGHAT and CDR2 FQNNGV come from the germline V gene. The DNA for the CDR3 is TGTGCCAGCAGCTTTGGGGGGTCTACCTACGAGCAGTACTTC. It yields the protein CASSFGGSTYEQYF.

This clone was recorded once. The same CDR3 can be traced to other DNA sequences in this sample. The V gene is TRBV7-9, the J gene TRBJ1-2, with D perhaps matching TRBD1 (6 bases). The ends were cut back, 3 bases at V and 8 bases at J, with 13 bases in the middle. The CDR3 is made up of 13 amino acids. In germline, CDR1 is SEHNR, CDR2 FQNEAQ (reference sequence). The CDR3 spells CASSFRGLRGYTF. The CDR3 bases are TGTGCCAGCAGCTTCAGGGGCCTGCGGGGCTACACCTTC.

The chain couples TRBV10-3 to TRBJ1-2; 7 bases fit TRBD1. Trimming took 6 bases from V and 10 from J; bases not matched to a gene: 23. CDR3 length: 17 residues. CDR1 ENHRY and CDR2 SYGVKD come from the germline V gene. CDR3 in amino acids: CAIRNRDRNFDLGVYTF. The CDR3 nucleotides are TGTGCCATCAGGAACCGGGACAGAAACTTCGATCTGGGGGTCTACACCTTC.

This sequence joins TRBV5-1 and TRBJ2-2; 9 bases agree with TRBD1. The CDR3 runs 19 residues. V gave up 3 bases and J gave up 1 base; unmatched junction bases: 13. CDR1 and CDR2 (germline): SGHRS, YFSETQ. CDR3: CASSYQSGTGILNTGELFF. CDR3 DNA: TGCGCCAGCAGCTACCAATCCGGGACAGGGATATTGAACACCGGGGAGCTGTTTTTT.

The rearrangement joins TRBV13 to TRBJ1-6; D gene uncertain. The ends were cut back, 3 bases at V and 7 bases at J, with 10 bases in the middle. CDR3 length: 14 amino acids. CDR1 is PRHDT, CDR2 FYEKMQ, per germline (reference sequence). In DNA form, the CDR3 reads TGTGCCAGCAGCTTGGGCAGTGGGAATTCACCCCTCCACTTT. This sequence encodes CASSLGSGNSPLHF.

In its sample, this clone was seen a few times. The chain recombines TRBV7-8 with TRBJ1-3; D ambiguous. CDR3 length: 13 residues. The V gene's germline CDR1 is SGHVS and CDR2 FQNEAQ. V lost 0 bases and J lost 4, with 4 bases in between. In nucleotides, the CDR3 is TGTGCCAGCAGCTTAGCCCAAGGAAACACCATATATTTT. Translation gives CASSLAQGNTIYF.

The chain uses TRBV23-1 and TRBJ2-1, with 10 bases matching TRBD1. TRBV23-1 belongs to the ORF category, with a function that is uncertain. Trimming cost V 5 bases and J 4 bases; bases outside gene matches: 5. This CDR3 is 15 amino acids long. In DNA, the CDR3 is TGCGCCAGCAGTTCGGACAGGGGGTGGTACAATGAGCAGTTCTTC. It codes for CASSSDRGWYNEQFF.

The chain couples TRBV30 to TRBJ2-5; 13 nucleotides agree with TRBD2. CDR1 is GTSNPN and CDR2 is SVGIG in the germline V gene (reference sequence). J lost 5 bases, V lost 0 bases, and 15 bases had no gene match. This CDR3 has 19 amino acids. In DNA form, the CDR3 reads TGTGCCTGGAGTGTACCCCCGACTAGCGGGGGGCCCGCCCGGGAGACCCAGTACTTC. Translated, it gives CAWSVPPTSGGPARETQYF.

The chain is built from TRBV9 and TRBJ1-1; 9 bases match TRBD1. The CDR3 has 15 amino acids. The V segment lost 3 bases and the J segment 3 bases; nucleotides outside the gene matches: 6. The germline CDR1 and CDR2 sequences are SGDLS and YYNGEE. The CDR3 spells CASSAQGALDTEAFF. The CDR3 DNA reads as TGTGCCAGCAGCGCACAGGGGGCTCTTGACACTGAAGCTTTCTTT. The full variable domain, in which reference TRBV9 and TRBJ1-1 provide the parts outside the CDR3, is DSGVTQTPKHLITATGQRVTLRCSPRSGDLSVYWYQQSLDQGLQFLIQYYNGEERAKGNILERFSAQQFPDLHSELNLSSLELGDSALYFCASSAQGALDTEAFFGQGTRLTVV.

The rearrangement joins TRBV5-5 to TRBJ2-1; 7 nucleotides line up with TRBD1. This CDR3 region has 15 residues. The germline V gene has CDR1 SGHKS and CDR2 YYEKEE (reference sequence). J lost 1 base, V lost 0 bases, and 1 base had no gene match. The chain's CDR3 is CASSLEGASYNEQFF. Here the CDR3 DNA reads TGTGCCAGCAGCTTGGAGGGGGCGTCCTACAATGAGCAGTTCTTC.

J is TRBJ1-1 and V is TRBV30, with D possibly TRBD1 on 5 matching bases. The CDR3 totals 14 residues. Germline CDR1 and CDR2: GTSNPN and SVGIG (reference sequence). V lost 2 bases and J lost 1, with 11 bases in between. For the CDR3, the DNA is TGTGCCTGGAGTCCCAGGACACCGAACACTGAAGCTTTCTTT. Protein product: CAWSPRTPNTEAFF.

CDR3 DNA sequence: TGTGCCAGCAGTATCCAGGGGGCTTCCTACGAGCAGTACTTC. It translates to CASSIQGASYEQYF. This sequence joins TRBV6-6 and TRBJ2-7, with 8 positions matching TRBD1. Germline V gene sequence: CDR1 MNHNY, CDR2 SVGAGI (reference sequence). The CDR3 has 14 residues. V lost 5 bases, J lost 1 base, and 4 bases stayed unmatched.

The genes are TRBV18 and TRBJ2-6; D gene uncertain. Per the germline V gene, CDR1 is KGHSH and CDR2 is LQKENI. Trimming took 3 bases from V and 1 from J, leaving 16 bases between them. There are 18 residues in the CDR3. The CDR3: CASSPALAGQSGANVLTF. CDR3 DNA sequence: TGTGCCAGCTCACCGGCCTTGGCAGGCCAATCTGGGGCCAACGTCCTGACTTTC.